This note documents a single T cell receptor beta chain sequence. Sequencing ends 3 residues short of the CDR3 end; the germline J gene provides the rest. The source of the sample is a study of T cells in women clearing cervical HPV infection. Trimming stripped 5 bases from V and 2 bases from J, with 12 bases between. The CDR3 sequence is 13 residues long. Germline assignment: CDR1 DFQATT and CDR2 SNEGSKA (reference sequence). Generated by immunoSEQ multiplex PCR, the TCRdb table keeps only in-frame clones and is missing some. The table lists around 39,000 clones. The receptor's source is a woman between 18 and 70 years old with a cervical HPV16 infection that either progressed to CIN3+ or cleared (not recorded which). J is TRBJ1-1 and V is TRBV20-1; D is ambiguous. The sequencing sample was made of blood buffy coat. The CDR3 region is CSAPRSLNTEAFF. The CDR3 bases that were read are TGCAGTGCTCCCCGATCGCTAAACACTGAA.